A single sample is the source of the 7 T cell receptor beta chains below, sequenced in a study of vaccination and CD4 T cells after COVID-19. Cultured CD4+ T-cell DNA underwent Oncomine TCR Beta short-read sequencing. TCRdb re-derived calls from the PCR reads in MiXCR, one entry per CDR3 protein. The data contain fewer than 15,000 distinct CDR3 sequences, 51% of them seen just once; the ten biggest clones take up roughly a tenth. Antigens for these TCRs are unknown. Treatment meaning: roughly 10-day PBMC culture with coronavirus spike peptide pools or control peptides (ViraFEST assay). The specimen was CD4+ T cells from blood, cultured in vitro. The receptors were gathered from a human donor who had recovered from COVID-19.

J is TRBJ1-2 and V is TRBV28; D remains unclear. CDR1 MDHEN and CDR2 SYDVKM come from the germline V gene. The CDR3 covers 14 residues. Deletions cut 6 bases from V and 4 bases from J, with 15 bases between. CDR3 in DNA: TGTGCCAGCAGCTTAACCCGGGTCATCTATGGCTACACCTTC. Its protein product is CASSLTRVIYGYTF.

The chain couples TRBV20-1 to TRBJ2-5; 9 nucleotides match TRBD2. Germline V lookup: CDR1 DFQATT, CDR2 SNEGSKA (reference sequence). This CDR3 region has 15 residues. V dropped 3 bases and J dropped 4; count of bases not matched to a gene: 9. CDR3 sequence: CSARNLAGVVETQYF. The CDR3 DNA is TGCAGTGCTAGGAATTTAGCGGGAGTGGTAGAGACCCAGTACTTC.

The CDR3 region has the DNA TGCAGTGCTAGAGATAGGACAGGGGCCGGCACTGAAGCTTTCTTT. This translates into CSARDRTGAGTEAFF. This sequence joins TRBV20-1 and TRBJ1-1; 9 bases line up with TRBD1. J gave up 4 bases and V 0 bases, and 6 bases lay outside the gene matches. Germline V gene sequence: CDR1 DFQATT, CDR2 SNEGSKA (reference sequence). The length of the CDR3 is 15 residues.

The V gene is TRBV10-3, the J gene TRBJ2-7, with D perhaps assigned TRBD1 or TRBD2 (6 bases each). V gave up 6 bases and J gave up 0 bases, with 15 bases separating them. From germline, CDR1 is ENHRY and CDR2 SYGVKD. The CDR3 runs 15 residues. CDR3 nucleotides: TGTGCCATCAGAGGGGGACTGCAGAGCTCCTACGAGCAGTACTTC. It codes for CAIRGGLQSSYEQYF.

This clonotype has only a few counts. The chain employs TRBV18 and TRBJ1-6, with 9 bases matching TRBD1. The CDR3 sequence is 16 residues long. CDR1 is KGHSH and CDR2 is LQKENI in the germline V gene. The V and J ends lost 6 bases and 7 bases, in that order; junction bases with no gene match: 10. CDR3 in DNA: TGTGCCAGCTCCCTCGGACAGGGGCCGCACAATTCACCCCTCCACTTT. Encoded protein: CASSLGQGPHNSPLHF.

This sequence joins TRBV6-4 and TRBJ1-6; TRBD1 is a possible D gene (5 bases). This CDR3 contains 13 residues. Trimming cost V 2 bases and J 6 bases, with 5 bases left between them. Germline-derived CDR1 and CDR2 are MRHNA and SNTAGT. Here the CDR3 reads CASSDRGNSPLHF. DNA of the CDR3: TGTGCCAGCAGTGACAGGGGTAATTCACCCCTCCACTTT.

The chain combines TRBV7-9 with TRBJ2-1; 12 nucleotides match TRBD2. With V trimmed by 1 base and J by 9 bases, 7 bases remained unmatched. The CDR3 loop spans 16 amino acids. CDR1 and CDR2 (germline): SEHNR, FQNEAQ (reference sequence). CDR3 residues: CASSLGLAGGGSEQFF. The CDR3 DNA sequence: TGTGCCAGCAGCTTAGGCCTAGCGGGAGGGGGCAGTGAGCAGTTCTTC.